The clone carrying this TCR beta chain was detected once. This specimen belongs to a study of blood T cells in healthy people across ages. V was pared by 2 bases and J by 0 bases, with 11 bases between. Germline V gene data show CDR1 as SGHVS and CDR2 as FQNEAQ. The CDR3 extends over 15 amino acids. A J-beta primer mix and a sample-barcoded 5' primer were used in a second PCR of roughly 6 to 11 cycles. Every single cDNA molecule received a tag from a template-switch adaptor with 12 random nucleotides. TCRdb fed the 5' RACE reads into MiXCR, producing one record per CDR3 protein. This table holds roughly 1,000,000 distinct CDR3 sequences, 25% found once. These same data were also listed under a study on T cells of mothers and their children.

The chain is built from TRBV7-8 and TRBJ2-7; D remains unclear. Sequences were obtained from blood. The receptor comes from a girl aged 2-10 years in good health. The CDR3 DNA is TGTGCCAGCAGCTTAACGGCATCTCCCTCCTACGAGCAGTACTTC. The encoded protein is CASSLTASPSYEQYF.